This T cell receptor (beta chain) was recovered during a study of shared clonotypes between healthy human individuals. This clone appeared once. The antigen is unknown. Germline V gene sequence: CDR1 MNHEY, CDR2 SMNVEV (reference sequence). V lost 10 bases and J lost 3; bases outside the gene matches: 5. This CDR3 has 14 residues. Findings and caveats of the study: Estimated richness values were generally larger in naive subsets than in memory subsets. Clonotypes shared by all four donors outscored non-shared clonotypes in generation probability.

In the authors' workflow: Filtering differed for immunoSEQ, which gave only junction sequences without quality scores. Sequencing used immunoSEQ multiplex PCR; TCRdb keeps in-frame clones, though not all of them. V and J calls and clone size are those listed in that table; D and trimming were worked out from the DNA. Altogether over 2 million clones are present, 90% to 95% being singletons, with the ten largest covering 0.13%. Adults of Caucasian background living in Nashville, Tennessee made up all donors. The rearrangement links TRBV27 to TRBJ2-7, with TRBD2 matching 14 bases. The sample comprised naive CD4+ T cells sorted from blood. Subset noted: CD45RA+ positively selected. The clonotype originates from a man younger than 35 in good health. CDR3 nucleotide sequence: TGTGCCACCGGGACTAGCGGGAGCAGCTACGAGCAGTACTTC. This encodes CATGTSGSSYEQYF.